What follows describes a single TCR beta chain. Its antigen is unknown. Patients showing uncontrolled infection, other autoimmune disease, pregnancy or lactation were ineligible. Orbital computed tomography and thyroid ultrasound, together with serum TRAb and thyroxine and clinical symptoms, were used for diagnoses. PBMCs were collected from a roughly 10 ml volume of fresh peripheral blood. It was RNA transcripts that yielded the amplified TCR beta CDR3 regions. HTBI primers were employed in a first-round RT-PCR of the TCR CDR3. TCRdb reprocessed the multiplex PCR reads with MiXCR, giving one entry per CDR3 protein. The sample shows around 690,000 distinct CDR3 sequences, around 15% of them seen only once. The germline gives CDR1 MGHDK, CDR2 SYGVNS. The CDR3 loop spans 16 amino acids. The V gene end was trimmed by 5 bases and the J gene end by 0 bases; junction bases not matched to a gene: 7. The sample comes from a study of T cells in Graves' hyperthyroidism and ophthalmopathy. Study-level results: Blood also carried most thyroid clonotypes expanded above 0.001.

What was sequenced was blood. This TCR derives from a man over 45 with Graves' hyperthyroidism. The chain combines TRBV25-1 with TRBJ2-1; 7 bases fit TRBD2. The CDR3 loop reads CASSTLGGSSYNEQFF. For the CDR3, the DNA is TGTGCCAGCAGTACACTGGGGGGGAGCTCCTACAATGAGCAGTTCTTC. Full variable domain (missing parts from reference TRBV25-1 and TRBJ2-1): EADIYQTPRYLVIGTGKKITLECSQTMGHDKMYWYQQDPGMELHLIHYSYGVNSTEKGDLSSESTVSRIRTEHFPLTLESARPSHTSQYLCASSTLGGSSYNEQFFGPGTRLTVL.